The 18 T cell receptor beta chains listed next were all sequenced from one sample in a study of early T cells in non-severe SARS-CoV-2 infection. TCRdb itself ran the 5' RACE reads through MiXCR, one entry per CDR3 protein. Of approximately 56,000 distinct CDR3 sequences listed, approximately 10% are singletons. The sequenced material came from whole blood. These receptors originate from an adult who was a healthcare worker with PCR-confirmed SARS-CoV-2 infection or an uninfected control (not recorded which).

The sample holds a few counts of this clonotype. J is TRBJ2-1 and V is TRBV5-8; tentatively, D is TRBD1 (5 bases). V gave up 1 base and J gave up 2 bases, with 16 bases separating them. There are 17 residues in the CDR3. Germline loops: CDR1 SGHTS, CDR2 YDEGEE. CDR3 amino acids: CASSLFMGRSTYNEQFF. The CDR3 DNA sequence: TGTGCCAGCAGCTTGTTTATGGGGCGCAGTACCTACAATGAGCAGTTCTTC. Full variable domain (remainder filled in from reference TRBV5-8 and TRBJ2-1): EAGVTQSPTHLIKTRGQQATLRCSPISGHTSVYWYQQALGLGLQFLLWYDEGEERNRGNFPPRFSGRQFPNYSSELNVNALELEDSALYLCASSLFMGRSTYNEQFFGPGTRLTVL.

In its sample, this clonotype was seen many times. The chain carries TRBV5-8 and TRBJ2-7, with 8 bases fitting TRBD1. J gave up 5 bases and V 2 bases, and 6 bases lay outside the gene matches. From germline, CDR1 is SGHTS and CDR2 YDEGEE. This CDR3 contains 14 residues. Here the CDR3 reads CASSLEQGGDEQYF. CDR3 DNA sequence: TGTGCCAGCAGCTTAGAACAGGGGGGCGACGAGCAGTACTTC.

The chain joins TRBV2 to TRBJ2-7; the D gene is possibly TRBD2 (6 bases). V lost 4 bases and J lost 7, with 8 bases in between. This CDR3 comprises 11 residues. Per germline, CDR1 SNHLY and CDR2 FYNNEI. The CDR3 nucleotides are TGTGCCAGCAGTGTGGAGGGGGAGCAGTACTTC. Translating it yields CASSVEGEQYF. Complete variable domain (other parts from reference TRBV2 and TRBJ2-7): EPEVTQTPSHQVTQMGQEVILRCVPISNHLYFYWYRQILGQKVEFLVSFYNNEISEKSEIFDDQFSVERPDGSNFTLKIRSTKLEDSAMYFCASSVEGEQYFGPGTRLTVT.

The chain has TRBV4-3 and TRBJ2-5; 13 bases are a match to TRBD2. Trimming cost V 5 bases and J 7 bases; bases outside gene matches: 10. CDR1 and CDR2 (germline): LGHNA, YSLEER. The CDR3 has 16 amino acids. The CDR3 loop reads CASSWGTSGTEGTQYF. In DNA form, the CDR3 reads TGCGCCAGCAGCTGGGGGACTAGCGGGACCGAGGGGACCCAGTACTTC.

The chain joins TRBV5-1 to TRBJ1-1; no clear D gene. The CDR3 is 14 amino acids. CDR1 and CDR2 from the germline V gene are SGHRS and YFSETQ. V was trimmed by 0 bases and J by 0 bases, leaving 6 bases between them. The CDR3 sequence: CASSLASVNTEAFF. Written as DNA, the CDR3 is TGCGCCAGCAGCTTGGCATCAGTGAACACTGAAGCTTTCTTT.

This clonotype has at least ten counts. This chain uses TRBV3-1 with TRBJ1-6; D not resolved. Germline V CDR1 and CDR2: LGHDT, YNNKEL (reference sequence). This CDR3 has 15 residues. The V and J ends lost 1 base and 7 bases respectively, with 11 bases between them. The CDR3 reads CASSQAFRGNSPLHF. The CDR3, as DNA: TGTGCCAGCAGCCAAGCATTTCGCGGAAATTCACCCCTCCACTTT.

This clonotype appeared many times. The V gene is TRBV2, the J gene TRBJ2-7; 7 bases align to TRBD1. There are 15 residues in the CDR3. J lost 0 bases, V lost 6 bases, and 8 bases had no gene match. CDR1 is SNHLY, CDR2 FYNNEI, per germline. In DNA, the CDR3 is TGTGCCAGCAGGGAACCCGGGACAGACTCCTACGAGCAGTACTTC. Translation: CASREPGTDSYEQYF.

This clonotype was seen more than once but under ten times. The V gene is TRBV12-3 or TRBV12-4, the J gene TRBJ1-2; TRBD1 aligns across 12 bases. This CDR3 has 15 residues. Trimming took 3 bases from V and 8 from J; bases not matched to a gene: 7. This chain's CDR3 is CASSFRDRGRQGYTF. The CDR3 DNA sequence: TGTGCCAGCAGTTTCAGGGACAGGGGGCGACAAGGCTACACCTTC.

This clonotype came up many times. The chain carries TRBV7-9 and TRBJ2-1; D possibly matches TRBD1 or TRBD2 (5 bases each). V lost 4 bases and J 7 bases, leaving 11 bases between the germline ends. Germline loops: CDR1 SEHNR, CDR2 FQNEAQ (reference sequence). CDR3 size: 13 residues. The CDR3 bases are TGTGCCAGCAGCTCGGGGACGTTGAATGAGCAGTTCTTC. Translation: CASSSGTLNEQFF.

This clonotype was detected ten times or more. The chain combines TRBV7-9 with TRBJ2-5; the D call may be TRBD1 or TRBD2 (5 bases each). The CDR3 consists of 15 residues. Trimming shortened V by 1 base and J by 5 bases, and 14 bases separated the two germline ends. CDR1 SEHNR and CDR2 FQNEAQ come from the germline V gene (reference sequence). The CDR3 DNA reads as TGTGCCAGCAGCTTAGTACTCCCCGGGGCGGAGACCCAGTACTTC. This codes for CASSLVLPGAETQYF. Full variable domain (missing parts from reference TRBV7-9 and TRBJ2-5): DTGVSQNPRHKITKRGQNVTFRCDPISEHNRLYWYRQTLGQGPEFLTYFQNEAQLEKSRLLSDRFSAERPKGSFSTLEIQRTEQGDSAMYLCASSLVLPGAETQYFGPGTRLLVL.

This chain uses TRBV9 with TRBJ2-7; TRBD1 matches 8 bases. Germline V gives CDR1 SGDLS, CDR2 YYNGEE. Trimming removed 0 bases from V and 3 bases from J; junction bases left unmatched: 2. CDR3 length equals 14 residues. As DNA, the CDR3 is TGTGCCAGCAGCGTAGGGACAGGGTACTACGAGCAGTACTTC. Translation gives CASSVGTGYYEQYF.

In this sample, this clonotype turned up many times. The CDR3 DNA reads as TGTGCCATCAGAGAACCTGGGGGCGCAGATACGCAGTATTTT. Its protein is CAIREPGGADTQYF. This chain uses TRBV10-3 with TRBJ2-3, with D perhaps matching TRBD1 (6 bases). There are 14 residues in the CDR3. Germline CDR1 ENHRY, CDR2 SYGVKD. Trimming removed 6 bases at V and 4 bases at J, with 14 bases between.

The chain recombines TRBV7-9 with TRBJ2-3; 9 bases align to TRBD1. Germline loops: CDR1 SEHNR, CDR2 FQNEAQ (reference sequence). CDR3 size: 15 residues. The V and J ends lost 8 bases and 6 bases, in that order; junction bases with no gene match: 12. CDR3: CASPSFTGGQDTQYF. The DNA for the CDR3 is TGTGCCAGCCCTTCCTTTACAGGGGGCCAGGATACGCAGTATTTT.

This clonotype was counted at least ten times. The V gene is TRBV7-6, the J gene TRBJ2-3; 9 bases line up with TRBD2. CDR3 size: 16 residues. After removal of 5 bases from V and 2 bases from J, the junction contained 8 bases not matched to a gene. Germline-derived CDR1 and CDR2 are SGHVS and FNYEAQ. The CDR3: CASSTVAGVSTDTQYF. In nucleotides, the CDR3 is TGTGCCAGCAGCACAGTAGCGGGAGTGTCCACAGATACGCAGTATTTT.

The genes are TRBV7-3 and TRBJ2-2; TRBD1 is a possible D gene (5 bases). This CDR3 spans 15 amino acids. Deletions cut 5 bases from V and 2 bases from J, with 12 bases between. Germline V gene sequence: CDR1 SGHTA, CDR2 FQGTGA. This chain's CDR3 is CASSPRTRNTGELFF. The CDR3 bases are TGTGCCAGCAGCCCCCGGACAAGAAACACCGGGGAGCTGTTTTTT.

This clonotype was counted many times. The CDR3 protein is CAWALKGTSGAYEQYF. The CDR3 nucleotides are TGTGCCTGGGCCCTTAAAGGGACTAGCGGGGCCTACGAGCAGTACTTC. The gene calls are TRBV30 and TRBJ2-7, with TRBD2 identical over 13 bases. The CDR3 loop spans 16 amino acids. J lost 2 bases, V lost 5 bases, and 9 bases had no gene match. CDR1 and CDR2 from the germline V gene are GTSNPN and SVGIG (reference sequence). The variable domain in full, with the rest retrieved from reference TRBV30 and TRBJ2-7, is SQTIHQWPATLVQPVGSPLSLECTVEGTSNPNLYWYRQAAGRGLQLLFYSVGIGQISSEVPQNLSASRPQDRQFILSSKKLLLSDSGFYLCAWALKGTSGAYEQYFGPGTRLTVT.

This clonotype was seen many times. The V call is TRBV4-1, the J call TRBJ2-1, with 11 bases aligning to TRBD2. Germline CDR1 MGHRA, CDR2 YSYEKL. Losses at the gene ends were 4 bases for V and 10 bases for J; bases not matched to a gene: 12. This CDR3 comprises 16 residues. The DNA of the CDR3 is TGCGCCAGCAGCCTAAAATTCCCGGGACTAGCGGTGGAGCAGTTCTTC. Its protein is CASSLKFPGLAVEQFF.

This clonotype was counted only a few times. J is TRBJ1-1 and V is TRBV27; TRBD1 matches 8 bases. Germline trimming cut 6 bases from V and 3 bases from J; bases unmatched to any gene: 9. CDR1 MNHEY and CDR2 SMNVEV come from the germline V gene (reference sequence). The CDR3 runs to 15 residues. CDR3 protein: CASRLNGQGYTEAFF. The CDR3 bases are TGTGCCAGCAGGTTAAATGGACAGGGCTACACTGAAGCTTTCTTT.